This entry lists 10 T cell receptor beta chains sequenced from one sample in a study of cytomegalovirus exposure and HLA in healthy donors. 60 Vbeta and 13 Jbeta primers were used in PCR. The protocol was immunoSEQ multiplex PCR, while the TCRdb copy is restricted to in-frame clones and leaves out a portion. This table holds 150,000 to 180,000 clones, 80% to 90% found once. The sequenced sample was PBMCs. All receptors come from a young woman in good health and CMV-seronegative.

The rearrangement links TRBV7-2 to TRBJ2-1, with TRBD1 as a possible D gene (5 bases). V lost 2 bases to trimming and J lost 0 bases, with 11 bases between them. Germline CDR1 and CDR2: SGHTA and FQGNSA. The CDR3 runs 16 residues. The CDR3 nucleotides read TGTGCCAGCAGCTTAAGGGGATATAGCTCCTACAATGAGCAGTTCTTC. Translated: CASSLRGYSSYNEQFF.

The chain has TRBV6-5 and TRBJ1-2; 9 bases match TRBD1. Germline CDR1 is MNHEY and CDR2 is SVGAGI. V shed 6 bases, J shed 8 bases, and the junction held 4 bases outside the gene matches. This CDR3 is built from 12 residues. CDR3: CASRQGAKGYTF. CDR3 coding DNA: TGTGCCAGCAGACAGGGGGCGAAGGGCTACACCTTC.

The chain couples TRBV11-2 to TRBJ1-1; 8 nucleotides agree with TRBD1. Per the germline V gene, CDR1 is SGHAT and CDR2 is FQNNGV. CDR3 length equals 14 residues. V lost 6 bases, J lost 3 bases, and 6 bases stayed unmatched. The CDR3 spells CASSLGQAYTEAFF. In nucleotides, the CDR3 is TGTGCCAGCAGTTTGGGACAGGCCTACACTGAAGCTTTCTTT. The complete variable domain, with remaining parts taken from reference TRBV11-2 and TRBJ1-1, reads EAGVAQSPRYKIIEKRQSVAFWCNPISGHATLYWYQQILGQGPKLLIQFQNNGVVDDSQLPKDRFSAERLKGVDSTLKIQPAKLEDSAVYLCASSLGQAYTEAFFGQGTRLTVV.

The chain has TRBV5-1 and TRBJ1-1; 8 bases match TRBD1. V was pared by 4 bases and J by 0 bases, with 11 bases of the junction left unmatched. Germline V CDR1 and CDR2: SGHRS, YFSETQ. CDR3 size: 17 residues. Here the CDR3 reads CASSPGQGSGMNTEAFF. The CDR3 nucleotides are TGCGCCAGCAGCCCCGGACAGGGATCTGGGATGAACACTGAAGCTTTCTTT.

This sequence joins TRBV2 and TRBJ2-7; a weak D match, TRBD1 (6 bases). V was clipped by 6 bases and J by 4 bases, with 16 bases between them. The CDR3 is 14 amino acids. From germline, CDR1 is SNHLY and CDR2 FYNNEI. DNA for the CDR3: TGTGCCAGCAGCTACCTGGGACAATTATACGAGCAGTACTTC. The encoded protein is CASSYLGQLYEQYF.

The chain uses TRBV4-3 and TRBJ2-1, with 9 positions matching TRBD2. The length of the CDR3 is 15 residues. The germline V gene encodes CDR1 LGHNA and CDR2 YSLEER. Unmatched junction bases numbered 6, after V lost 0 bases and J lost 9 bases. CDR3 protein: CASSQEPAGGSEQFF. CDR3 nucleotides: TGCGCCAGCAGCCAAGAGCCAGCGGGAGGTTCTGAGCAGTTCTTC.

The CDR3 DNA follows: TGCGCCAGCAGCTTGCCGGGGATGGAGACCCAGTACTTC. Amino acids: CASSLPGMETQYF. The chain joins TRBV5-1 to TRBJ2-5; maybe TRBD2 (5 bases). V was pared by 1 base and J by 5 bases, with 9 bases between. The CDR3 loop spans 13 amino acids. CDR1 SGHRS and CDR2 YFSETQ come from the germline V gene.

The gene calls are TRBV2 and TRBJ2-1; D is perhaps TRBD2 (6 bases). The CDR3 length is 13 residues. The V and J ends lost 8 bases and 7 bases respectively, with 15 bases between them. The V gene's germline CDR1 is SNHLY and CDR2 FYNNEI. CDR3 nucleotide sequence: TGTGCCAGCGTGGGGCTAGCGAGAAATGAGCAGTTCTTC. Protein: CASVGLARNEQFF.

The genes are TRBV4-3 and TRBJ2-1, with 7 bases aligning to TRBD2. The CDR3 has 14 amino acids. CDR1 LGHNA and CDR2 YSLEER come from the germline V gene. V lost 4 bases to trimming and J lost 2 bases; unmatched junction nucleotides: 2. The CDR3 sequence is CASSPAGTYNEQFF. The CDR3 nucleotides read TGCGCCAGCAGCCCAGCGGGGACCTACAATGAGCAGTTCTTC.

In this sample, this clone turned up a few times. V gene TRBV18 combines with J gene TRBJ1-2; TRBD1 might be the D (6 bases). CDR1 is KGHSH and CDR2 is LQKENI in the germline V gene. The CDR3 runs to 15 residues. V shed 2 bases and J shed 4 bases, with 14 bases lying between them. CDR3 protein: CASSPSGQSPYGYTF. The CDR3 DNA follows: TGTGCCAGCTCACCAAGTGGACAGAGCCCCTATGGCTACACCTTC.